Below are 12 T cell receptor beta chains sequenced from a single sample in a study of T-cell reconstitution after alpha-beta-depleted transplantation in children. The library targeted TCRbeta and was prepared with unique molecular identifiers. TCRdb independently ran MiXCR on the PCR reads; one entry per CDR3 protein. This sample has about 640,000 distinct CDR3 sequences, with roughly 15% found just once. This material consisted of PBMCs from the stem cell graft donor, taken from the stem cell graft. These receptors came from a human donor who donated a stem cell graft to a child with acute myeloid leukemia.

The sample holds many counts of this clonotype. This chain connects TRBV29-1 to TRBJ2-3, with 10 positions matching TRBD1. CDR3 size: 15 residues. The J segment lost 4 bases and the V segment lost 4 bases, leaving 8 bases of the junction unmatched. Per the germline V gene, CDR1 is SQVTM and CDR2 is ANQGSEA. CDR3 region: CSVVRDRGEADTQYF. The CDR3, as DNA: TGCAGCGTTGTGCGGGACAGGGGTGAGGCAGATACGCAGTATTTT.

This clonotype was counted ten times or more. CDR3 region: CSARDQGTSGTDTQYF. CDR3 sequence (DNA): TGCAGTGCTAGAGATCAAGGGACTAGCGGCACAGATACGCAGTATTTT. The chain couples TRBV20-1 to TRBJ2-3; 10 bases agree with TRBD2. Trimming at V came to 0 bases and at J to 1 base, leaving 4 bases not matched to a gene. The V gene's germline CDR1 is DFQATT and CDR2 SNEGSKA (reference sequence). The CDR3 spans 16 residues.

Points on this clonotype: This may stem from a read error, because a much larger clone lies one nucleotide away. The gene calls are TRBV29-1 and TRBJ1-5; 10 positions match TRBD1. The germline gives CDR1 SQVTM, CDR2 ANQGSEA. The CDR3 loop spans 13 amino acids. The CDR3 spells CSVAGTGDQRQHF. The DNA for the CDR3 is TGCAGCGTCGCCGGGACAGGGGATCAGCGCCAGCATTTT.

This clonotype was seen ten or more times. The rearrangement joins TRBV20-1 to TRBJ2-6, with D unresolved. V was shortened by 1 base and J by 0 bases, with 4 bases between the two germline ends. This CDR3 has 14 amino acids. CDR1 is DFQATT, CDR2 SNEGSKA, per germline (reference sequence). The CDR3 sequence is CSARVSSGANVLTF. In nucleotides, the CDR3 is TGCAGTGCTAGAGTTAGCTCTGGGGCCAACGTCCTGACTTTC.

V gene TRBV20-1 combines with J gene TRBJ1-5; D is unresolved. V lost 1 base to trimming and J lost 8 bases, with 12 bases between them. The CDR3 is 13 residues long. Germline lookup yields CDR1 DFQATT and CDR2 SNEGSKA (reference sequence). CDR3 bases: TGCAGTGCTAGAGTCAGATTTTTGGAGCCCCAGCATTTT. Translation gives CSARVRFLEPQHF.

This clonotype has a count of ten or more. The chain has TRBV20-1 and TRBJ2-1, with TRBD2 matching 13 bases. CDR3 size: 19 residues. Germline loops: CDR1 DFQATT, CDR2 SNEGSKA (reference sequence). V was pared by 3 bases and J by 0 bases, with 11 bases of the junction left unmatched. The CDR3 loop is CSASSPGLAGWSSYNEQFF. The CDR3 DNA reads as TGCAGTGCTAGTTCCCCGGGACTAGCGGGGTGGAGCTCCTACAATGAGCAGTTCTTC.

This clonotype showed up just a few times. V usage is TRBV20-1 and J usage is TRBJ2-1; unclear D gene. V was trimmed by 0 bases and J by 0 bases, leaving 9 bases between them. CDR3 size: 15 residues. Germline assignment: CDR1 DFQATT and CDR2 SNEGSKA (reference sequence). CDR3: CSARDRLSSYNEQFF. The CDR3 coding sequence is TGCAGTGCTAGAGATAGACTGAGCTCCTACAATGAGCAGTTCTTC.

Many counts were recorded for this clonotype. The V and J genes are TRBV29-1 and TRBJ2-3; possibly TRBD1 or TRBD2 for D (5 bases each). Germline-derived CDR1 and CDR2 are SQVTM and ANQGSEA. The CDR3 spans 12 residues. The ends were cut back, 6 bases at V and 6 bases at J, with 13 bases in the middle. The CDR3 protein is CSVRLGVDTQYF. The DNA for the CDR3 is TGCAGCGTCCGGCTGGGGGTGGATACGCAGTATTTT.

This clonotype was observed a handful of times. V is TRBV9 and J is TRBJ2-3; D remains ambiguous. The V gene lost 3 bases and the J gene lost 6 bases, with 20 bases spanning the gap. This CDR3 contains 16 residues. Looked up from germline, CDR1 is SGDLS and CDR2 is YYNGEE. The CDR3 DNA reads TGTGCCAGCAGCGGTAGATCGACTGACTGGATTGATACGCAGTATTTT. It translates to CASSGRSTDWIDTQYF.

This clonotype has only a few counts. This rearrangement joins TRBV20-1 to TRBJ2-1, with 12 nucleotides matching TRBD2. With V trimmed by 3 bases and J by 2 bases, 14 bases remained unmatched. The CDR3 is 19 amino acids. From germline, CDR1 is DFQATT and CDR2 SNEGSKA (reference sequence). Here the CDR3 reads CSARPPGLAGKRTYNEQFF. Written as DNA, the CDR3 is TGCAGTGCTAGGCCCCCGGGACTAGCGGGTAAAAGAACCTACAATGAGCAGTTCTTC.

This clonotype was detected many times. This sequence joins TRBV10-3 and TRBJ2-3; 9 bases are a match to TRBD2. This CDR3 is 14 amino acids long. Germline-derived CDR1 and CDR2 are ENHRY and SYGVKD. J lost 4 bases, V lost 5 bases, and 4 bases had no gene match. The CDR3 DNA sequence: TGTGCCATCAGTCCTGCGGGGGGGTCAGATACGCAGTATTTT. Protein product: CAISPAGGSDTQYF.

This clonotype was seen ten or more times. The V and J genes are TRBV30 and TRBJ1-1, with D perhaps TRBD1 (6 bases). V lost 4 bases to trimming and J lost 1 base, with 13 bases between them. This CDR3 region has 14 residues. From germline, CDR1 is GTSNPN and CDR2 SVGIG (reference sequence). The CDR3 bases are TGTGCCTGGAAACAGGGCACATCGAACACTGAAGCTTTCTTT. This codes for CAWKQGTSNTEAFF.